The clone carrying this T cell receptor beta chain has just a few counts. This record belongs to a study of T cells in Graves' hyperthyroidism and ophthalmopathy. Amplified TCR beta CDR3 regions came from RNA transcripts. The HTBI primer set was used in a first-round RT-PCR of the TCR CDR3. One entry per CDR3 protein results from TCRdb running MiXCR on the multiplex PCR reads. This sample has over 700,000 distinct CDR3 sequences, with roughly 20% found just once. The length of the CDR3 is 16 residues. Germline-derived CDR1 and CDR2 are WNHNN and SYGVQD (reference sequence). Trimming stripped 0 bases from V and 2 bases from J, with 12 bases between.

The chain employs TRBV10-1 and TRBJ2-3, with D possibly matching TRBD1 (6 bases). Sequenced: blood. This receptor was identified in a woman between 50 and 59 years old with Graves' hyperthyroidism that later progressed to Graves' ophthalmopathy. The CDR3 region is CASSESRTAPTDTQYF. CDR3 nucleotides: TGCGCCAGCAGTGAGTCGAGGACAGCGCCCACAGATACGCAGTATTTT.